This TCR beta chain emerged from a study of blood T cell repertoires in COVID-19. Study context: Samples representing acute and convalescent COVID-19 were sourced from the United States, Italy and Spain.

Sequencing used immunoSEQ multiplex PCR; TCRdb keeps in-frame clones, though not all of them. The table records 350,000 or so clones, approximately 83% of them present only once. Worth noting for this clone: Because the CDR3's place on the DNA is in doubt, the DNA is left out and the CDR3 is given as listed by TCRdb.

Recruitment covered about two dozen US areas and drew participants whose ages spanned roughly 18 to 89 years. This receptor was obtained from a woman aged 35 to 49 with acute COVID-19. Source material: PBMCs or T cells enriched from blood (not recorded which).

CDR3 residues: CASRLEAGPYSCEQYF. V gene TRBV12-2 combines with J gene TRBJ2-7; the table's TRBD1 call for D was not verified on the DNA. TRBV12-2 is flagged as a pseudogene. The CDR3 is 16 amino acids long, termini counted.